A selection of T cell receptor beta chains follows, all from one sample in a study of early T cells in non-severe SARS-CoV-2 infection. MiXCR, applied by TCRdb to the 5' RACE reads, yields one record per CDR3 protein. The data show approximately 98,000 distinct CDR3 sequences, 9% to 13% seen once. Source material: whole blood. Receptors originate from an adult who was a healthcare worker with PCR-confirmed SARS-CoV-2 infection or an uninfected control (not recorded which). Both conserved end residues are part of each CDR3. The D gene is left open where the match is weak. The size field is filled for only some rows; it gives once, few, many or a size class.

TRBJ2-3,few,TRBV12-3/TRBV12-4,-,TGTGCCAGCACCCCTAGCACAGATACGCAGTATTTT,CASTPSTDTQYF
TRBJ2-2,many,TRBV11-3,-,TGTGCCAGCAGCTTAGCCCCCCTAGGAGCCGGGCGCACCGGGGAGCTGTTTTTT,CASSLAPLGAGRTGELFF
TRBJ2-1,few,TRBV11-2,TRBD2,TGTGCCAGCAGCCTAGGGGGACTAGCGGGGCCATTAAGCTCCTACAATGAGCAGTTCTTC,CASSLGGLAGPLSSYNEQFF
TRBJ2-7,-,TRBV29-1,-,TGCAGCGCCGCCCTGCAGCCCTATGTTTACGAGCAGTACTTC,CSAALQPYVYEQYF
TRBJ2-3,few,TRBV3-1,-,TGTGCCAGCAGATACACAGGGAGCACAGATACGCAGTATTTT,CASRYTGSTDTQYF
TRBJ2-1,few,TRBV30,-,TGTGCCTGCGGGAACAATGAGCAGTTCTTC,CACGNNEQFF
TRBJ2-7,few,TRBV10-2,TRBD1,TGCGCCAGCAGTCCGGGACAGGGCCTCTACGAGCAGTACTTC,CASSPGQGLYEQYF
TRBJ1-3,many,TRBV20-1,-,TGCAGTGCTCGAGGGTCGGTCGGAAACACCATATATTTT,CSARGSVGNTIYF
TRBJ2-5,few,TRBV12-3/TRBV12-4,-,TGTGCCAGCAGACCCGTTCAGCAAGAGACCCAGTACTTC,CASRPVQQETQYF
TRBJ2-7,few,TRBV7-9,TRBD2,TGTGCCAGCAGCCCGGGACTAGCGGGAAGAGAGCAGTACTTC,CASSPGLAGREQYF
TRBJ2-1,few,TRBV28,-,TGTGCCAGCAGTTGGGGCGGTGCTTCCTACAATGAGCAGTTCTTC,CASSWGGASYNEQFF